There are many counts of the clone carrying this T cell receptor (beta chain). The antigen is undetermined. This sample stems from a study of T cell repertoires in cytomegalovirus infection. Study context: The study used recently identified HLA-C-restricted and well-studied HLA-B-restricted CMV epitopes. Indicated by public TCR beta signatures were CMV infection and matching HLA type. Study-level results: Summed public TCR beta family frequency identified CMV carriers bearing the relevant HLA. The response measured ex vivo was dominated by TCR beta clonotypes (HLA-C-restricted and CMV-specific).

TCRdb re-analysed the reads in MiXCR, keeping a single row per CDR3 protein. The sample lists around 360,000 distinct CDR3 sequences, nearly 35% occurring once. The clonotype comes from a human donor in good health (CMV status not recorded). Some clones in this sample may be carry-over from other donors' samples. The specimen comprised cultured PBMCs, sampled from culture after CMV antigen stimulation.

The CDR3 nucleotides are TGTGCCAGCAGCTTAGCGAGGGACAGGGGACAAGAGACCCAGTACTTC. Its translation: CASSLARDRGQETQYF. This sequence joins TRBV7-2 and TRBJ2-5, with 10 bases lining up with TRBD1. Germline V CDR1 and CDR2: SGHTA, FQGNSA. CDR3 length: 16 residues. With V trimmed by 0 bases and J by 2 bases, 3 bases remained unmatched.